Listed here is a single TCR beta chain. In germline, CDR1 is MNHEY, CDR2 SVGAGI. Trimming removed 7 bases from V and 6 bases from J, with 7 bases in between. The CDR3 loop spans 11 amino acids. The sample belongs to a study of blood T cell repertoires in COVID-19. Study summary: COVID-19 samples collected from the United States, Italy and Spain covered acute and convalescent phases. PBMCs, B-cell-depleted T cells, or T cells were the source of the cDNA or gDNA that made up the material.

Per the original data handling: Amplifying reference gene primers gave estimates of nucleated cell counts. Sequencing was performed with immunoSEQ multiplex PCR; in TCRdb, only in-frame clones are kept and a portion is missing. D and trimming come from the DNA, and the V and J calls and clone size come from that table. Of around 7,500 clones in the sample, less than 85% were seen once. The receptor's source is a human donor in a cohort sampled during active COVID-19. The sample taken for sequencing was peripheral blood. This chain links TRBV6-5 with TRBJ2-1; tentatively, D is TRBD2 (5 bases). DNA for the CDR3: TGTGCCAGCAAGGAGGTCAATGAGCAGTTCTTC. Protein product: CASKEVNEQFF.